Presented here are 11 T cell receptor beta chains from one specimen sequenced in a study of cytomegalovirus exposure and HLA in healthy donors (TCRdb year 2017). The protocol used for the library was the immunoSEQ multiplex PCR assay. For the multiplex PCR, a mixture combining 60 forward primers for TCR Vbeta segments and 13 reverse primers for TCR Jbeta segments was used. Drawn from immuneACCESS, this table holds only the in-frame rearrangements with V and J called that TCRdb kept. Clones are partly lost; checked studies trace under half to an unresolved V gene and leave the rest unexplained. In this sample the table shows approximately 160,000 clones, roughly 71% of which occur a single time. Together, the top ten hold 7.4% of the sample. What was sequenced was PBMCs. The origin of the receptors is a male donor in good health and CMV-seropositive.

The gene calls are TRBV7-9 and TRBJ1-1; unclear D gene. This CDR3 region has 13 residues. V was pared by 7 bases and J by 2 bases, with 11 bases between. CDR1 and CDR2 from the germline V gene are SEHNR and FQNEAQ (reference sequence). CDR3 amino acids: CASNVEGNTEAFF. The CDR3 DNA is TGTGCCAGCAACGTGGAGGGAAACACTGAAGCTTTCTTT.

The chain carries TRBV5-6 and TRBJ1-1; no reliable D call. V lost 5 bases and J 5 bases, leaving 16 bases between the germline ends. The germline V gene has CDR1 SGHDT and CDR2 YYEEEE. The CDR3 totals 14 residues. The CDR3: CASSHDSPGTEAFF. The CDR3 DNA sequence: TGTGCCAGCAGTCATGACTCCCCGGGAACTGAAGCTTTCTTT.

This chain joins TRBV9 and TRBJ1-1; possible D gene TRBD1, 6 bases. V was cut by 4 bases and J by 1 base, with 14 bases left in between. In germline, CDR1 is SGDLS, CDR2 YYNGEE. The CDR3 loop spans 15 amino acids. The CDR3 spells CASSLSQGRNTEAFF. In DNA form, the CDR3 reads TGTGCCAGCAGCCTCTCTCAGGGGAGGAACACTGAAGCTTTCTTT.

V and J are TRBV19 and TRBJ1-2; perhaps TRBD1 as D (6 bases). V was cut by 5 bases and J by 0 bases, with 10 bases left in between. CDR1 is LNHDA and CDR2 is SQIVND in the germline V gene (reference sequence). The CDR3 consists of 14 residues. DNA for the CDR3: TGTGCCAGTAGTCTCAGGACAGCTAACTATGGCTACACCTTC. As protein: CASSLRTANYGYTF.

The chain combines TRBV7-9 with TRBJ1-2, with 11 bases aligning to TRBD1. V lost 3 bases and J lost 7; bases outside the gene matches: 4. CDR3 length equals 14 residues. Germline V lookup: CDR1 SEHNR, CDR2 FQNEAQ (reference sequence). CDR3 sequence: CASSFRTGGAGYTF. The CDR3 DNA is TGTGCCAGCAGCTTTCGGACAGGGGGCGCTGGCTACACCTTC. Looking up the rest from reference TRBV7-9 and TRBJ1-2 gives the full variable domain: DTGVSQNPRHKITKRGQNVTFRCDPISEHNRLYWYRQTLGQGPEFLTYFQNEAQLEKSRLLSDRFSAERPKGSFSTLEIQRTEQGDSAMYLCASSFRTGGAGYTFGSGTRLTVV.

The chain recombines TRBV30 with TRBJ1-4; 7 positions agree with TRBD1. Germline trimming cut 0 bases from V and 8 bases from J; bases unmatched to any gene: 6. The CDR3 extends over 14 amino acids. Germline V gives CDR1 GTSNPN, CDR2 SVGIG (reference sequence). The DNA of the CDR3 is TGTGCCTGGAGTGTACGACAGGGACGCGAAAAACTGTTTTTT. Translation gives CAWSVRQGREKLFF.

The chain combines TRBV5-1 with TRBJ2-1; the match to TRBD1 covers 7 bases. With V trimmed by 7 bases and J by 0 bases, 7 bases remained unmatched. This CDR3 contains 15 residues. The germline gives CDR1 SGHRS, CDR2 YFSETQ. CDR3 protein: CASRTEGASYNEQFF. CDR3 nucleotides: TGCGCCAGCCGTACCGAGGGGGCCTCCTACAATGAGCAGTTCTTC.

This clone was seen only once. DNA for the CDR3: TGTGCCAGCAGCCAAAGGGGAACTGAAGCTTTCTTT. It translates to CASSQRGTEAFF. This chain links TRBV27 with TRBJ1-1; maybe TRBD1 (5 bases). V was shortened by 6 bases and J by 5 bases, with 10 bases between the two germline ends. Germline V gene data show CDR1 as MNHEY and CDR2 as SMNVEV (reference sequence). The CDR3 extends over 12 amino acids.

The gene calls are TRBV4-2 and TRBJ2-5; tentative D call: TRBD1 (10 bases). Trimming left V 5 bases short and J 5 bases short, with 21 bases between. Germline CDR1 LGHNA, CDR2 YNFKEQ. The CDR3 loop spans 16 amino acids. In nucleotides, the CDR3 is TGTGCCAGCAGCATCAGACTAGCGGACAGGGGGGAGACCCAGTACTTC. Its translation: CASSIRLADRGETQYF.

The J gene is TRBJ2-7, the V gene TRBV12-5; 10 nucleotides align to TRBD2. This CDR3 is built from 15 residues. Germline loops: CDR1 LGHNT, CDR2 FRNRAP. V lost 0 bases, J lost 2 bases, and 1 base stayed unmatched. The CDR3 here is CASGLVAGGPYEQYF. CDR3 nucleotide sequence: TGTGCTAGTGGTTTGGTAGCGGGGGGGCCCTACGAGCAGTACTTC.

This chain links TRBV4-1 with TRBJ2-7, with 7 bases aligning to TRBD2. The germline gives CDR1 MGHRA, CDR2 YSYEKL. The CDR3 totals 17 residues. V shed 0 bases, J shed 1 base, and the junction held 9 bases outside the gene matches. In nucleotides, the CDR3 is TGCGCCAGCAGCCAAGAGGGAGGGCTTTGGGCGTCCTACGAGCAGTACTTC. Protein: CASSQEGGLWASYEQYF.